The 21 T cell receptor beta chains below all came from one sample that was sequenced in a study of blood T cell repertoires in COVID-19. Clones were sequenced by immunoSEQ multiplex PCR, and TCRdb holds only the in-frame ones, with some missing. This table has about 350,000 clones, about 93% appearing once. Source material: peripheral blood. The receptors originated from a woman between 18 and 29 years old who had recovered from COVID-19.

The chain recombines TRBV6-5 with TRBJ1-4; 8 positions match TRBD1. This CDR3 region has 16 residues. CDR1 and CDR2 (germline): MNHEY, SVGAGI. V lost 2 bases, J lost 6 bases, and 8 bases stayed unmatched. The CDR3: CASSYQGTGAYEKLFF. In DNA, the CDR3 is TGTGCCAGCAGTTACCAAGGGACAGGAGCGTATGAAAAACTGTTTTTT.

The chain uses TRBV6-1 and TRBJ1-2, with 10 bases lining up with TRBD1. V shed 4 bases, J shed 2 bases, and the junction held 10 bases outside the gene matches. This CDR3 contains 17 residues. Germline values: CDR1 MNHNS, CDR2 SASEGT. The CDR3 nucleotides are TGTGCCAGCAGTGCCAGACAGGGGGCGACGGGGAACTATGGCTACACCTTC. Residues: CASSARQGATGNYGYTF.

This chain links TRBV6-2 or TRBV6-3 with TRBJ2-3; 9 bases match TRBD2. There are 16 residues in the CDR3. J lost 2 bases, V lost 3 bases, and 6 bases had no gene match. Per germline, CDR1 MNHEY and CDR2 SVGEGT. CDR3 nucleotides: TGTGCCAGCAGTTATAGCGGGAGAGATATCACAGATACGCAGTATTTT. It encodes CASSYSGRDITDTQYF.

This chain links TRBV19 with TRBJ1-1; 10 bases fit TRBD1. Germline V CDR1 and CDR2: LNHDA, SQIVND (reference sequence). The length of the CDR3 is 16 residues. The V and J ends lost 5 bases and 5 bases, in that order; junction bases with no gene match: 11. CDR3: CASSLGQGELPTEAFF. The CDR3 region has the DNA TGTGCCAGTAGTCTAGGACAGGGGGAATTACCTACTGAAGCTTTCTTT.

The V call is TRBV30, the J call TRBJ1-2; tentative D call: TRBD1 (5 bases). V lost 1 base to trimming and J lost 2 bases, with 8 bases between them. Per the germline V gene, CDR1 is GTSNPN and CDR2 is SVGIG (reference sequence). The CDR3 spans 13 residues. CDR3 in DNA: TGTGCCTGGAGTGCACAGGTGAACTATGGCTACACCTTC. It encodes CAWSAQVNYGYTF.

The chain combines TRBV2 with TRBJ1-4; D uncertain. This CDR3 is 14 amino acids long. Trimming pared 4 bases from V and 4 bases from J, leaving 10 bases between. The germline V gene has CDR1 SNHLY and CDR2 FYNNEI. The CDR3 coding sequence is TGTGCCAGCAGTGCCCGGTCGTTTAATGAAAAACTGTTTTTT. Encoded protein: CASSARSFNEKLFF.

This chain links TRBV7-2 with TRBJ1-2, with 7 bases that match TRBD1. The trim removed 5 bases at V and 1 base at J, leaving 4 bases unmatched. The CDR3 runs 14 residues. CDR1 is SGHTA and CDR2 is FQGNSA in the germline V gene. CDR3 nucleotide sequence: TGTGCCAGCAGCCAGGGACAGAATAACTATGGCTACACCTTC. Its protein is CASSQGQNNYGYTF.

The gene calls are TRBV3-1 (or the pseudogene TRBV3-2) and TRBJ2-2; 11 bases are a match to TRBD2. With V trimmed by 3 bases and J by 7 bases, 7 bases remained unmatched. The CDR3 covers 16 residues. The V gene's germline CDR1 is LGHDT and CDR2 YNNKEL (reference sequence). The CDR3 bases are TGTGCCAGCAGCCACACAACTAGCGGGAGTAACGGGGAGCTGTTTTTT. Translation gives CASSHTTSGSNGELFF.

The chain has TRBV7-9 and TRBJ1-1; D remains ambiguous. This CDR3 has 14 amino acids. Germline V gives CDR1 SEHNR, CDR2 FQNEAQ (reference sequence). V was shortened by 4 bases and J by 4 bases, with 13 bases between the two germline ends. This chain's CDR3 is CASSSPSIATEAFF. CDR3 in DNA: TGTGCCAGCAGCTCCCCGAGTATTGCCACTGAAGCTTTCTTT.

This rearrangement joins TRBV29-1 to TRBJ1-1; D remains ambiguous. Trimming removed 2 bases at V and 0 bases at J, with 4 bases between. CDR1 is SQVTM, CDR2 ANQGSEA, per germline. The CDR3 is made up of 12 amino acids. The CDR3 bases are TGCAGCGTTGAATACATGAACACTGAAGCTTTCTTT. This sequence encodes CSVEYMNTEAFF. Together with reference TRBV29-1 and TRBJ1-1, the CDR3 gives the full variable domain: SAVISQKPSRDICQRGTSLTIQCQVDSQVTMMFWYRQQPGQSLTLIATANQGSEATYESGFVIDKFPISRPNLTFSTLTVSNMSPEDSSIYLCSVEYMNTEAFFGQGTRLTVV.

The chain couples TRBV9 to TRBJ1-3; perhaps TRBD1 as D (5 bases). This CDR3 contains 15 residues. CDR1 and CDR2 from the germline V gene are SGDLS and YYNGEE. V was clipped by 2 bases and J by 2 bases, with 11 bases between them. The CDR3 reads CASSVGQGTGNTIYF. CDR3 nucleotides: TGTGCCAGCAGCGTTGGGCAGGGCACTGGAAACACCATATATTTT.

This clone came up once. The V call is TRBV19, the J call TRBJ2-2; TRBD2 aligns across 13 bases. Trimming removed 10 bases from V and 4 bases from J; junction bases left unmatched: 12. This CDR3 spans 17 amino acids. CDR1 LNHDA and CDR2 SQIVND come from the germline V gene (reference sequence). CDR3 nucleotides: TGTGCCACCACGGGGACTAGCGGGATATTGCGCACCGGGGAGCTGTTTTTT. It encodes CATTGTSGILRTGELFF.

The V call is TRBV6-5, the J call TRBJ2-2, with 8 bases identical to TRBD2. Unmatched junction bases numbered 7, after V lost 11 bases and J lost 5 bases. The germline gives CDR1 MNHEY, CDR2 SVGAGI. The CDR3 totals 13 residues. The CDR3 nucleotides are TGTGCCTCCGGGAGGGCAATGACCGGGGAGCTGTTTTTT. Translating gives CASGRAMTGELFF.

The V gene is TRBV15, the J gene TRBJ2-1; a weak D match, TRBD2 (6 bases). Trimming pared 0 bases from V and 9 bases from J, leaving 15 bases between. CDR3 length: 15 residues. From germline, CDR1 is LNHNV and CDR2 YYDKDF (reference sequence). The CDR3 coding sequence is TGTGCCACCAGCAGAGATTTGGAGGGGAGGAGTGAGCAGTTCTTC. As protein: CATSRDLEGRSEQFF.

This clone was picked up one time. The rearrangement uses TRBV11-3 and TRBJ1-6; possibly TRBD1 for D (6 bases). V lost 5 bases and J lost 0, with 11 bases in between. Germline CDR1 and CDR2: SGHNT and YENEEA. The CDR3 contains 16 residues. CDR3 residues: CASSKQGLSYNSPLHF. In DNA, the CDR3 is TGTGCCAGCAGCAAACAGGGCCTCTCCTATAATTCACCCCTCCACTTT.

The rearrangement uses TRBV3-1 (or the pseudogene TRBV3-2) and TRBJ1-2; D not resolved. V dropped 0 bases and J dropped 0 bases, with 20 bases sitting between them. Germline CDR1 and CDR2: LGHDT and YNNKEL (reference sequence). The CDR3 is 19 residues long. CDR3 region: CASSQDLEIRTAANYGYTF. Written as DNA, the CDR3 is TGTGCCAGCAGCCAAGACTTGGAGATTCGCACGGCAGCTAACTATGGCTACACCTTC.

The J gene is TRBJ1-1, the V gene TRBV5-5; D possibly corresponds to TRBD1 (5 bases). The CDR3 runs 14 residues. Between the trimmed V and J ends, which lost 5 bases and 7 bases, there was a span of 18 bases. The germline V gene encodes CDR1 SGHKS and CDR2 YYEKEE (reference sequence). The CDR3 sequence is CASSSLMGEVEAFF. CDR3 bases: TGTGCCAGCAGTTCCCTAATGGGGGAGGTTGAAGCTTTCTTT.

The V and J genes are TRBV5-4 and TRBJ2-3, with 7 bases matching TRBD1. The trim removed 4 bases at V and 4 bases at J, leaving 6 bases unmatched. Germline V gene lookup returns CDR1 SGHNT and CDR2 YYREEE (reference sequence). The CDR3 is made up of 14 amino acids. The CDR3 DNA sequence: TGTGCCAGCAGCCTTAGACAGGGCCCAGATACGCAGTATTTT. Translation: CASSLRQGPDTQYF.

The rearrangement joins TRBV6-6 to TRBJ2-3; D perhaps matches TRBD2 (5 bases). CDR1 is MNHNY, CDR2 SVGAGI, per germline (reference sequence). Deletions cut 6 bases from V and 4 bases from J, with 11 bases between. This CDR3 spans 13 amino acids. This CDR3 reads CASRPSRADTQYF. CDR3 sequence (DNA): TGTGCCAGCAGACCCTCGCGGGCAGATACGCAGTATTTT.

V and J are TRBV5-1 and TRBJ2-2, with 8 bases lining up with TRBD2. CDR3 length: 15 amino acids. The germline V gene encodes CDR1 SGHRS and CDR2 YFSETQ. After removal of 4 bases from V and 4 bases from J, the junction contained 6 bases not matched to a gene. The CDR3 is CASSAGLGGTGELFF. CDR3 nucleotides: TGCGCCAGCAGCGCGGGACTAGGAGGCACCGGGGAGCTGTTTTTT.

This chain connects TRBV12-3 or TRBV12-4 to TRBJ1-2; D not certain. V was pared by 8 bases and J by 8 bases, with 12 bases between. There are 11 residues in the CDR3. This CDR3 reads CASLKGGGYTF. Here the CDR3 DNA reads TGTGCCAGCCTCAAGGGCGGGGGCTACACCTTC.